What follows are 24 T cell receptor beta chains derived from one specimen sequenced in a study of glioma-infiltrating T cells. Amplification of TCR alpha and beta CDR3 regions from RNA used iRepertoire nested multiplex PCR. A single record per CDR3 protein comes from TCRdb applying MiXCR to the multiplex PCR reads. The sample holds approximately 190,000 distinct CDR3 sequences, roughly a third seen once. Material for sequencing was glioma tissue, nonneoplastic brain tissue, or PBMCs (not recorded which). The receptors shown here come from a human donor with low-grade glioma or glioblastoma, undergoing nonglioma brain surgery, or in good health (not recorded which).

This clonotype was found a few times. The V call is TRBV5-4, the J call TRBJ2-7; TRBD1 aligns across 7 bases. CDR3 length: 14 residues. The germline V gene encodes CDR1 SGHNT and CDR2 YYREEE (reference sequence). V was pared by 4 bases and J by 2 bases, with 6 bases of the junction left unmatched. In DNA, the CDR3 is TGTGCCAGCAGCGTTGCCGGGACAGCCTACGAGCAGTACTTC. As protein: CASSVAGTAYEQYF.

This clonotype occurred many times. The gene calls are TRBV7-3 and TRBJ2-7; D remains ambiguous. CDR1 is SGHTA and CDR2 is FQGTGA in the germline V gene. CDR3 size: 13 residues. Deletions cut 6 bases from V and 7 bases from J, with 16 bases between. CDR3 DNA: TGTGCCAGCAGTTATGGACCGTTTGGGGAGCAGTACTTC. Protein sequence: CASSYGPFGEQYF.

The chain combines TRBV6-6 with TRBJ2-5; 10 nucleotides align to TRBD2. Germline V gene data show CDR1 as MNHNY and CDR2 as SVGAGI (reference sequence). This CDR3 is built from 16 residues. Germline trimming cut 2 bases from V and 1 base from J; bases unmatched to any gene: 4. The CDR3 DNA is TGTGCCAGCAGTTACGCACTAGCGGGATCCCAAGAGACCCAGTACTTC. This gives the protein CASSYALAGSQETQYF.

This clonotype was seen repeatedly, ten times or more. V gene TRBV25-1 combines with J gene TRBJ2-3; 9 bases line up with TRBD2. Germline CDR1 reads MGHDK; CDR2 reads SYGVNS. This CDR3 is 15 amino acids long. Trimming took 1 base from V and 8 from J; bases not matched to a gene: 7. CDR3 in DNA: TGTGCCAGCAGTGAATGGGGCGGGAGGGCCCGTACGCAGTATTTT. Its translation is CASSEWGGRARTQYF.

In its sample, this clonotype was seen many times. The V call is TRBV6-1, the J call TRBJ2-1; 10 nucleotides align to TRBD1. This CDR3 contains 17 residues. Germline loops: CDR1 MNHNS, CDR2 SASEGT. Trimming removed 5 bases from V and 6 bases from J; junction bases left unmatched: 13. The CDR3 here is CASSYALTGGAINEQFF. CDR3 sequence (DNA): TGTGCCAGCAGTTACGCCTTGACAGGGGGCGCCATCAATGAGCAGTTCTTC.

This clonotype was counted between two and nine times. The chain recombines TRBV28 with TRBJ2-7, with 10 bases that match TRBD2. From germline, CDR1 is MDHEN and CDR2 SYDVKM. The length of the CDR3 is 14 residues. V was pared by 4 bases and J by 3 bases, with 3 bases of the junction left unmatched. DNA of the CDR3: TGTGCCAGCAGTTCTAGCGGGAGTATCTACGAGCAGTACTTC. Its translation: CASSSSGSIYEQYF.

To note about this clonotype: This could be a read error, since a much larger clone is one nucleotide away. The V and J genes are TRBV3-1 and TRBJ1-2; D is undetermined. V dropped 8 bases and J dropped 8 bases, with 21 bases sitting between them. The CDR3 has 14 amino acids. Germline CDR1 reads LGHDT; CDR2 reads YNNKEL (reference sequence). The CDR3 loop is CASGPQQRAIGYTF. CDR3 DNA: TGTGCCAGCGGCCCCCAGCAGCGGGCTATCGGCTACACCTTC.

Many counts were recorded for this clonotype. The chain recombines TRBV28 with TRBJ1-1, with D perhaps TRBD1 (6 bases). Germline V gene sequence: CDR1 MDHEN, CDR2 SYDVKM. The germline V and J ends were trimmed by 6 bases and 4 bases, with 24 bases remaining between them. The CDR3 runs to 17 residues. The CDR3 DNA is TGTGCCAGCAGCCGGGGGCGGTCGGCCTCTAAGGGCACTGAAGCTTTCTTT. It specifies CASSRGRSASKGTEAFF.

On this clonotype itself: A much larger clone is a single base away; this may be a read error. This rearrangement joins TRBV7-2 to TRBJ2-7; weak D call: TRBD2 (5 bases). Trimming cost V 3 bases and J 3 bases, with 9 bases left between them. Germline CDR1 reads SGHTA; CDR2 reads FQGNSA. The CDR3 has 13 residues. The CDR3 spells CASSLDCFYEQYF. In DNA form, the CDR3 reads TGTGCCAGCAGCTTGGACTGCTTCTACGAGCAGTACTTC.

Concerning this clonotype: This may stem from a read error, because a much larger clone lies one nucleotide away. The rearrangement links TRBV10-3 to TRBJ1-6, with no clear D. Between the trimmed V and J ends, which lost 0 bases and 13 bases, there was a span of 16 bases. Germline-derived CDR1 and CDR2 are ENHRY and SYGVKD. CDR3 size: 15 residues. The CDR3 region has the DNA TGTGCCATCAGTGAGTCGATCGGCCAACAATCCCCCCTCCACTTT. This sequence encodes CAISESIGQQSPLHF.

This clonotype was detected ten times or more. The gene calls are TRBV7-2 and TRBJ2-2; 7 bases agree with TRBD1. Germline-derived CDR1 and CDR2 are SGHTA and FQGNSA. The CDR3 extends over 15 amino acids. The V and J ends lost 5 bases and 7 bases, in that order; junction bases with no gene match: 10. This CDR3 is CASSPTQGYYGELFF. The CDR3 DNA reads as TGTGCCAGCAGCCCCACACAGGGGTATTACGGGGAGCTGTTTTTT.

This clonotype was recorded once. The chain combines TRBV12-3 or TRBV12-4 with TRBJ2-1; weak D call: TRBD2 (6 bases). V was clipped by 7 bases and J by 0 bases, with 13 bases between them. This CDR3 contains 15 residues. The CDR3 sequence: CASTSGLISYNEQFF. DNA for the CDR3: TGTGCCAGCACCAGCGGGCTGATCTCCTACAATGAGCAGTTCTTC.

This clonotype was counted many times. The chain combines TRBV7-2 with TRBJ2-1, with 8 bases lining up with TRBD2. Trimming took 5 bases from V and 10 from J; bases not matched to a gene: 10. From germline, CDR1 is SGHTA and CDR2 FQGNSA. CDR3 length: 14 residues. The CDR3 region is CASSPRTSLNEQFF. CDR3 coding DNA: TGTGCCAGCAGCCCCCGGACTAGCTTAAACGAGCAGTTCTTC.

In its sample, this clonotype was seen many times. The rearrangement joins TRBV20-1 to TRBJ2-1, with 8 bases lining up with TRBD1. The CDR3 covers 12 residues. V shed 2 bases, J shed 7 bases, and the junction held 1 base outside the gene matches. Germline CDR1 DFQATT, CDR2 SNEGSKA (reference sequence). The CDR3 DNA sequence: TGCAGTGCTAGACGACAGGGGAATGAGCAGTTCTTC. This codes for CSARRQGNEQFF.

There are many counts of this clonotype. The CDR3, as DNA: TGCAGTGCCCGGATCGCGAACACCGGGGAGCTGTTTTTT. Its translation is CSARIANTGELFF. The J gene is TRBJ2-2, the V gene TRBV20-1; no clear D. CDR1 is DFQATT, CDR2 SNEGSKA, per germline (reference sequence). V lost 6 bases, J lost 0 bases, and 8 bases lay in between. The CDR3 length is 13 residues.

The chain combines TRBV5-4 with TRBJ2-2; 12 nucleotides agree with TRBD2. There are 19 residues in the CDR3. CDR1 is SGHNT, CDR2 YYREEE, per germline (reference sequence). The junction had 13 bases not matched to a gene; V was cut back by 5 bases and J by 2 bases. The CDR3 DNA reads TGTGCCAGCAGTTTCGGGGCTAGCGGGAGGGCCATAAACACCGGGGAGCTGTTTTTT. The encoded protein is CASSFGASGRAINTGELFF.

The rearrangement joins TRBV7-6 to TRBJ2-3; the match to TRBD1 covers 9 bases. Trimming cost V 4 bases and J 2 bases; bases outside gene matches: 4. Germline assignment: CDR1 SGHVS and CDR2 FNYEAQ. The CDR3 covers 15 residues. The CDR3 is CASSSGTGPTDTQYF. The CDR3 DNA reads as TGTGCCAGCAGCTCCGGGACAGGGCCCACAGATACGCAGTATTTT.

A remark on this clonotype: The CDR3 end shows no conserved phenylalanine or tryptophan, and so a read error is likely. V gene TRBV5-5 combines with J gene TRBJ1-1, with D tentatively TRBD1 (5 bases). Trimming cost V 0 bases and J 4 bases, with 13 bases left between them. CDR1 is SGHKS, CDR2 YYEKEE, per germline (reference sequence). The CDR3 has 15 residues. CDR3 bases: TGTGCCAGCAGCTTGGATCCAGGGTCTGTCACTGAAGCTTTCTCT. Its translation: CASSLDPGSVTEAFS.

At least ten counts were recorded for this clonotype. The chain uses TRBV7-6 and TRBJ2-7; D is unresolved. The CDR3 runs 13 residues. The V gene lost 2 bases and the J gene lost 3 bases, with 8 bases spanning the gap. In germline, CDR1 is SGHVS, CDR2 FNYEAQ. The CDR3 here is CASSLNTNYEQYF. Here the CDR3 DNA reads TGTGCCAGCAGCTTAAACACCAACTACGAGCAGTACTTC.

Regarding this clonotype: A junction boundary mismatches the germline segment, possibly from a read error. The chain recombines TRBV28 with TRBJ2-1, with 7 bases identical to TRBD2. Germline V lookup: CDR1 MDHEN, CDR2 SYDVKM. This CDR3 spans 15 amino acids. The CDR3 bases are TGTGCCACCAGTCCGACTAGCATCCCCTACAATGAGCAGTTCTTC. Its translation: CATSPTSIPYNEQFF.

The rearrangement links TRBV29-1 to TRBJ1-1; 7 bases match TRBD1. This CDR3 is 12 amino acids long. The junction had 7 bases not matched to a gene; V was cut back by 7 bases and J by 5 bases. Germline CDR1 is SQVTM and CDR2 is ANQGSEA. CDR3 residues: CSAIRGQTEAFF. The CDR3 coding sequence is TGCAGCGCCATTAGGGGACAGACTGAAGCTTTCTTT. Filled out from reference TRBV29-1 and TRBJ1-1, the complete variable domain reads SAVISQKPSRDICQRGTSLTIQCQVDSQVTMMFWYRQQPGQSLTLIATANQGSEATYESGFVIDKFPISRPNLTFSTLTVSNMSPEDSSIYLCSAIRGQTEAFFGQGTRLTVV.

For this clonotype: A read error may account for a junction end that differs from germline. This sequence joins TRBV20-1 and TRBJ2-3; 9 bases agree with TRBD2. There are 16 residues in the CDR3. The germline CDR1 and CDR2 sequences are DFQATT and SNEGSKA (reference sequence). CDR3 amino acids: CGARDPLAGRTDTQYF. DNA of the CDR3: TGCGGTGCTAGAGATCCGCTAGCGGGGCGCACAGATACGCAGTACTTT.

The sample holds many counts of this clonotype. CDR3 sequence reads: CASSLILAGNYEQYF. In DNA, the CDR3 is TGTGCCAGCAGCTTAATTCTAGCGGGAAACTACGAGCAGTACTTC. The V gene is TRBV7-2, the J gene TRBJ2-7; TRBD2 aligns across 9 bases. The CDR3 is 15 residues long. V lost 2 bases and J lost 3; bases outside the gene matches: 5. CDR1 SGHTA and CDR2 FQGNSA come from the germline V gene.

The chain couples TRBV12-3 or TRBV12-4 to TRBJ2-7; D is ambiguous. The CDR3 runs to 13 residues. The germline V and J ends were trimmed by 6 bases and 7 bases, with 16 bases remaining between them. The CDR3 region is CASRMDGRREQYF. In nucleotides, the CDR3 is TGTGCCAGCAGAATGGACGGGCGACGGGAGCAGTACTTC.